The present entry profiles one T cell receptor beta chain with its context. This specimen comes from a study of T cells in localized non-small cell lung cancer. The protocol was immunoSEQ multiplex PCR, while the TCRdb copy is restricted to in-frame clones and leaves out a portion. The table includes about 830 clones, 30% detected once. V lost 3 bases, J lost 0 bases, and 9 bases lay in between. Germline CDR1 reads SQVTM; CDR2 reads ANQGSEA. This CDR3 has 14 residues. The chain combines TRBV29-1 with TRBJ1-3; the D is unclear. The source is an older male donor with stage III lung adenocarcinoma. The source material was lung tumor tissue, sampled before any cancer treatment. This chain's CDR3 is CSVERRSSGNTIYF. Written as DNA, the CDR3 is TGCAGCGTTGAGCGCCGAAGCTCTGGAAACACCATATATTTT. Variable domain in full (rest from reference TRBV29-1 and TRBJ1-3): SAVISQKPSRDICQRGTSLTIQCQVDSQVTMMFWYRQQPGQSLTLIATANQGSEATYESGFVIDKFPISRPNLTFSTLTVSNMSPEDSSIYLCSVERRSSGNTIYFGEGSWLTVV.